Listed below are T cell receptor beta chains from one sample, sequenced in a study of identical twins. TCRdb analysed the 5' RACE reads with MiXCR anew, one entry per CDR3 protein. The table has approximately 1.8 million distinct CDR3 sequences, less than 35% seen once; the top ten hold about 0.27%. Source material: cord blood. Receptors originate from a newborn girl in good health. Each CDR3 is given with its conserved first and last residue. D genes are given only for firm matches. The size field is filled for only some rows; it gives once, few, many or a size class.

>TRBV2|TRBJ1-5|few|-
TGTGCCAGCAGCGCAGACGTTAGCAATCAGCCCCAGCATTTT
CASSADVSNQPQHF
>TRBV12-5|TRBJ2-5|-|TRBD2
TGTGCTAGTGGTTTGGTACTAGCGGGAGTTAAAGAGACCCAGTACTTC
CASGLVLAGVKETQYF
>TRBV12-3/TRBV12-4|TRBJ1-1|few|-
TGTGCCAGCAGTTCCCGGGGACAGAACACTGAAGCTTTCTTT
CASSSRGQNTEAFF
>TRBV20-1|TRBJ2-1|-|-
TGCAGTGCTAGAGTACAGCTTGAGCGGCTTTCCTACAATGAGCAGTTCTTC
CSARVQLERLSYNEQFF
>TRBV9|TRBJ2-5|many|TRBD2
TGTGCCAGCAGCGTAGGCAATAGCGGGAACCAAGAGACCCAGTACTTC
CASSVGNSGNQETQYF
>TRBV5-1|TRBJ2-7|few|-
TGCGCCAGCAGCTCGACACTAGTTTGGCCAAGTCACGAGCAGTACTTC
CASSSTLVWPSHEQYF
>TRBV12-3/TRBV12-4|TRBJ2-2|few|TRBD2
TGTGCCAGCAGTCCCGGGACTAGCGGGAGTACCGGGGAGCTGTTTTTT
CASSPGTSGSTGELFF
>TRBV27|TRBJ1-2|many|TRBD1
TGTGCCAGCAGTTTCGACAGGGTCGGTGGCTACACCTTC
CASSFDRVGGYTF
>TRBV5-1|TRBJ2-1|few|TRBD2
TGCGCCAGCAGCCTGACTAGCGGGAGGCAGGGCTACAATGAGCAGTTCTTC
CASSLTSGRQGYNEQFF
>TRBV29-1|TRBJ2-4|-|-
TGCAGCGTTGAAGGGGCGAAAAACATTCAGTACTTC
CSVEGAKNIQYF
>TRBV6-1|TRBJ1-1|-|-
TGTGCCAGCAGTCTCCGGACAAGTTTTGAAGCTTTCTTT
CASSLRTSFEAFF
>TRBV27|TRBJ2-7|many|TRBD2
TGTGCCAGCAGGGCGGGGATAGCGGGAGTTTACGAGCAGTACTTC
CASRAGIAGVYEQYF
>TRBV5-1|TRBJ1-1|many|TRBD1
TGTGCCAGCAGTTCCTCCGGGACAGGTGGCACTGAAGCTTTCTTT
CASSSSGTGGTEAFF
>TRBV6-1|TRBJ2-2|-|TRBD2
TGTGCCAGCACCTTCCTTAGCGGGAGGGCCCTCACCGGGGAGCTGTTTTTT
CASTFLSGRALTGELFF
>TRBV7-9|TRBJ2-3|-|-
TGTGCCAGCAGCTTAGCGGGCAGGGCCACAGATACGCAGTATTTT
CASSLAGRATDTQYF
>TRBV7-9|TRBJ2-4|many|-
TGTGCCAGCAGCGCCAGGGGAAACATTCAGTACTTC
CASSARGNIQYF
>TRBV12-3/TRBV12-4|TRBJ2-5|-|TRBD2
TGTGCCAGCAGTTGGTCCAGCGGGAGGGCCAAGGGTGAGCAGTACTTC
CASSWSSGRAKGEQYF
>TRBV7-8|TRBJ2-7|many|-
TGTGCCAGCAGCGACCTTAAACCCTCCTCCGAGCAGTACTTC
CASSDLKPSSEQYF
>TRBV7-9|TRBJ2-7|few|-
TGTGCCAGCATCCTCGGACAAACCTACGAGCAGTACTTC
CASILGQTYEQYF
>TRBV20-1|TRBJ2-1|-|-
TGCAGTGCTTCTATCACGGGAGAATCCTACAATGAGCAGTTCTTC
CSASITGESYNEQFF
>TRBV28|TRBJ1-1|few|TRBD1
TGTGCCAGCAGTTTAGGGTCTAGGACAGGGGAAGCTTTCTTT
CASSLGSRTGEAFF
>TRBV4-1|TRBJ1-2|-|-
TGCGCCGGCAGCCAAGTGGGTTTATTTGGCTACACCTTC
CAGSQVGLFGYTF
>TRBV20-1|TRBJ1-2|-|-
TGCAGTGCTAGAGATCAGGGGAGGTCCTATGGCTACACCTTC
CSARDQGRSYGYTF
>TRBV5-1|TRBJ2-1|many|TRBD2
TGCGCCAGCAGCCCCGGACTAGCGGGTAGCTCCTACAATGAGCAGTTCTTC
CASSPGLAGSSYNEQFF
>TRBV30|TRBJ2-1|few|TRBD2
TGTGCCTGGAGTGTACGCGGGAGACAGCTCTCCTACAATGAGCAGTTCTTC
CAWSVRGRQLSYNEQFF
>TRBV5-1|TRBJ1-3|-|-
TGCGCCAGCAGCCCGACACACCTTAGCTCTGGAAACACCATATATTTT
CASSPTHLSSGNTIYF
>TRBV20-1|TRBJ1-5|few|-
TGCAGTGCTAGAGGGGCGGGGGAAGGGTATAGCAATCAGCCCCAGCATTTT
CSARGAGEGYSNQPQHF
>TRBV7-9|TRBJ2-3|few|-
TGTGCCAGCAGCTTTTTAGTAGACGATACGCAGTATTTT
CASSFLVDDTQYF
>TRBV20-1|TRBJ2-3|few|TRBD2
TGCAGTGCGGGACTAGGCCGCACAGATACGCAGTATTTT
CSAGLGRTDTQYF
>TRBV4-2|TRBJ2-7|-|-
TGTGCCAGCAGCCAGGGGGCGGGGGCCGAGCAGTACTTC
CASSQGAGAEQYF
>TRBV25-1|TRBJ2-1|-|TRBD2
TGTGCCAGCCATAAACCGGGACTAGCAGGAAATGAGCAGTTCTTC
CASHKPGLAGNEQFF
>TRBV3-1|TRBJ2-5|few|-
TGTGCCAGCAGCCAAAGCAGGAAGGGAACCCCTGTAGAGACCCAGTACTTC
CASSQSRKGTPVETQYF
>TRBV6-1|TRBJ2-3|-|-
TGTGCCAGCAGTGAAAGGGGAAGGGAAGATACGCAGTATTTT
CASSERGREDTQYF
>TRBV6-1|TRBJ2-4|-|-
TGTGCCAGCAGTATGCTAGACAGCTTAGCCAAAAACATTCAGTACTTC
CASSMLDSLAKNIQYF
>TRBV12-3/TRBV12-4|TRBJ2-5|-|-
TGTGCCAGCACCAGGGGACGCAGGTACCAAGAGACCCAGTACTTC
CASTRGRRYQETQYF